A selection of T cell receptor beta chains follows, all from one sample in a study of identical twins. Each CDR3 protein is one row after TCRdb ran MiXCR on the 5' RACE reads. The data contain roughly 290,000 distinct CDR3 sequences, nearly 9.5% of them singletons. This sample was also put to use in a study of yellow fever vaccine responses in identical twins.

Input material: CD8+ T cells sorted from blood. The receptors originated from a woman aged 18-29 years in good health. CDR3s include the opening cysteine and the closing phenylalanine or tryptophan. The order of the fields is CDR3 length, D gene, J gene, V gene, clone size, CDR3 protein, CDR3 DNA. D genes are given only for firm matches. Clone size, where shown, is once, few, many, or a class for clones that have expanded.

16,-,TRBJ2-7,TRBV7-9,-,CASSTSLKSPSYEQYF,TGTGCCAGCAGCACTAGTCTCAAGTCCCCTTCCTACGAGCAGTACTTC
15,TRBD1,TRBJ2-7,TRBV12-3/TRBV12-4,many,CASSPRDRPSYEQYF,TGTGCCAGCAGTCCCCGGGACAGGCCTTCCTACGAGCAGTACTTC
14,TRBD1,TRBJ1-5,TRBV29-1,many,CSVGDRGWDQPQHF,TGCAGCGTTGGGGACAGGGGTTGGGATCAGCCCCAGCATTTT
16,TRBD1,TRBJ1-1,TRBV6-5,-,CASSYPPTGVETEAFF,TGTGCCAGCAGTTACCCGCCGACAGGGGTGGAGACTGAAGCTTTCTTT
15,-,TRBJ2-5,TRBV7-2,few,CASSLPEGGQETQYF,TGTGCCAGCAGCCTCCCGGAGGGGGGCCAAGAGACCCAGTACTTC
17,-,TRBJ2-2,TRBV28,-,CASSPYLAGDTGELFFF,-
14,-,TRBJ1-5,TRBV11-2,many,CASSLVAGDQPQHF,TGTGCCAGCAGCTTAGTGGCAGGGGACCAGCCCCAGCATTTT
17,-,TRBJ2-6,TRBV4-3,-,CASSQDVAGSGANVLTF,TGCGCCAGCAGCCAAGACGTGGCAGGGAGCGGGGCCAACGTCCTGACTTTC
15,TRBD2,TRBJ2-2,TRBV29-1,many,CSVLLAALNTGELFF,TGCAGCGTGCTTCTAGCGGCTCTAAACACCGGGGAGCTGTTTTTT
15,-,TRBJ2-7,TRBV24-1,-,CATSDPGTGAYEQYF,TGTGCCACCAGTGACCCCGGGACGGGAGCCTACGAGCAGTACTTC
16,TRBD2,TRBJ2-7,TRBV6-5,-,CASSLSLAGGYYEQYF,TGTGCCAGCAGTTTGTCCCTAGCGGGAGGTTACTACGAGCAGTACTTC
17,TRBD2,TRBJ2-7,TRBV7-6,few,CASSLTTGTSGSYEQYF,TGTGCCAGCAGCTTAACAACCGGGACTAGCGGATCCTACGAGCAGTACTTC
15,-,TRBJ2-1,TRBV4-2,-,CASSQEGDNYNEQFF,TGTGCCAGCAGCCAAGAGGGGGACAACTACAATGAGCAGTTCTTC
13,-,TRBJ1-1,TRBV20-1,few,CSAAGWLRTEAFF,TGCAGTGCCGCAGGGTGGTTGCGCACTGAAGCTTTCTTT
14,-,TRBJ2-7,TRBV6-2/TRBV6-3,few,CASSYGRGSYEQYF,TGTGCCAGCAGTTACGGCAGGGGCTCCTACGAGCAGTACTTC
15,-,TRBJ2-7,TRBV10-3,-,CAISVGAGPPYEQYF,TGTGCCATCAGTGTTGGGGCAGGCCCACCCTACGAGCAGTACTTC
15,TRBD1,TRBJ2-1,TRBV14,-,CASSPNRNPGTVPFF,TGTGCCAGCAGCCCCAATAGAAACCCCGGGACAGTTCCGTTCTTC
15,-,TRBJ1-1,TRBV10-2,many,CASSEEQLMNTEAFF,TGCGCCAGCAGTGAAGAACAGCTAATGAACACTGAAGCTTTCTTT
12,TRBD1,TRBJ2-7,TRBV2,few,CASLGQPYEQYF,TGTGCCAGTTTGGGACAGCCCTACGAGCAGTACTTC
17,TRBD2,TRBJ2-3,TRBV4-1,many,CATSTSGNDYSTDTQYF,TGCGCCACCTCCACTAGCGGGAACGACTATAGCACAGATACGCAGTATTTT
16,-,TRBJ1-1,TRBV24-1,many,CATSLPPGRMNTEAFF,TGTGCCACCAGTCTCCCACCGGGACGGATGAACACTGAAGCTTTCTTT
15,-,TRBJ2-1,TRBV7-6,many,CASSLGDSSYNEQFF,TGTGCCAGCAGCTTAGGCGACTCATCTTACAATGAGCAGTTCTTC
17,TRBD2,TRBJ2-3,TRBV7-9,many,CASRPGLAGVITDTQYF,TGTGCCAGCAGACCAGGACTAGCGGGAGTCATCACAGATACGCAGTATTTT
13,-,TRBJ2-3,TRBV5-1,few,CASSRSYTDTQYF,TGCGCCAGCAGCAGGTCCTACACAGATACGCAGTATTTT
13,-,TRBJ2-7,TRBV5-6,few,CASSFSQMDEQYF,TGTGCCAGCAGCTTCTCGCAGATGGACGAGCAGTACTTC
14,-,TRBJ1-1,TRBV27,few,CASSVTDMNTEAFF,TGTGCCAGCAGTGTGACAGACATGAACACTGAAGCTTTCTTT
14,-,TRBJ2-7,TRBV9,few,CASSASRDKYEQYF,TGTGCCAGCAGCGCGTCCCGGGACAAGTACGAGCAGTACTTC
17,TRBD2,TRBJ2-1,TRBV3-1,-,CASSQALWLADNNEQFF,TGTGCCAGCAGCCAAGCCCTCTGGCTAGCGGACAACAATGAGCAGTTCTTC
13,-,TRBJ2-1,TRBV12-5,many,CASGFGTFNEQFF,TGTGCTAGTGGTTTCGGCACCTTCAATGAGCAGTTCTTC
15,-,TRBJ2-7,TRBV4-1,few,CASSQEFEWGAEQYF,TGCGCCAGCAGCCAAGAGTTCGAGTGGGGGGCCGAGCAGTACTTC
13,-,TRBJ2-2,TRBV2,-,CAGSSRNTGELFF,TGTGCCGGCAGTAGCAGAAACACCGGGGAGCTGTTTTTT
18,TRBD2,TRBJ2-6,TRBV12-3/TRBV12-4,many,CASNDPVGGLSGANVLTF,TGTGCCAGCAATGACCCGGTGGGGGGGTTGTCTGGGGCCAACGTCCTGACTTTC
13,-,TRBJ2-7,TRBV28,few,CASSETAAYEQYF,TGTGCCAGCAGTGAGACAGCAGCCTACGAGCAGTACTTC
13,-,TRBJ1-5,TRBV12-3/TRBV12-4,many,CASSFMGNQPQHF,TGTGCCAGCAGTTTTATGGGGAATCAGCCCCAGCATTTT
15,-,TRBJ1-1,TRBV3-1,few,CASSQLNRGITEAFF,TGTGCCAGCAGCCAACTCAATAGGGGGATCACTGAAGCTTTCTTT
10,-,TRBJ1-2,TRBV7-9,many,CASSLETGTF,TGTGCCAGCAGCTTAGAGACAGGCACCTTC
12,-,TRBJ2-2,TRBV7-8,-,CASSLVGGELFF,TGTGCCAGCAGCCTAGTCGGCGGGGAGCTGTTTTTT
15,TRBD2,TRBJ2-7,TRBV7-9,-,CASSAGSSGRYEQYF,TGTGCCAGCAGCGCCGGGTCTAGCGGGCGCTACGAGCAGTACTTC
16,-,TRBJ2-3,TRBV7-6,-,CASSPGAGILSDTQYF,TGTGCCAGCAGCCCGGGCGCTGGGATTCTCTCGGATACGCAGTATTTT
15,TRBD2,TRBJ2-1,TRBV28,-,CASSRGLAGHNEQFF,TGTGCCAGCAGTCGGGGACTAGCGGGTCACAATGAGCAGTTCTTC
12,-,TRBJ2-5,TRBV6-6,many,CASSYPKETQYF,TGTGCCAGCAGTTACCCAAAAGAGACCCAGTACTTC
13,TRBD1,TRBJ2-7,TRBV5-1,few,CASSLTGGWEQYF,TGCGCCAGCAGCCTGACAGGGGGCTGGGAGCAGTACTTC
12,-,TRBJ2-1,TRBV12-3/TRBV12-4,-,CASSRGADEQFF,TGTGCCAGCAGCCGGGGGGCGGATGAGCAGTTCTTC
17,TRBD2,TRBJ2-5,TRBV6-5,few,CASSYTRLAGGQETQYF,TGTGCCAGCAGTTACACAAGACTAGCGGGCGGCCAAGAGACCCAGTACTTC
13,-,TRBJ1-2,TRBV27,-,CASSFQGGYGYTF,TGTGCCAGCAGTTTTCAGGGTGGCTATGGCTACACCTTC
14,TRBD2,TRBJ2-1,TRBV5-1,many,CASSFGGGLNEQFF,TGCGCCAGCAGCTTCGGGGGGGGGCTAAATGAGCAGTTCTTC
14,-,TRBJ2-7,TRBV20-1,few,CSARDWQSTYEQYF,TGCAGTGCTAGAGATTGGCAGTCAACCTACGAGCAGTACTTC
15,TRBD1,TRBJ1-4,TRBV15,-,CATSHGRQGGEKLFF,TGTGCCACCAGCCATGGGAGACAGGGAGGTGAAAAACTGTTTTTT
13,-,TRBJ2-3,TRBV19,-,CASSIDHADTQYF,TGTGCCAGTAGTATAGATCACGCAGATACGCAGTATTTT
16,TRBD1,TRBJ1-1,TRBV4-2,few,CASSGRQGIMNTEAFF,TGTGCCAGCAGTGGAAGACAGGGGATCATGAACACTGAAGCTTTCTTT
15,TRBD2,TRBJ2-5,TRBV7-9,many,CASSPGLAVQETQYF,TGTGCCAGCAGCCCGGGACTAGCGGTTCAAGAGACCCAGTACTTC
13,-,TRBJ1-6,TRBV7-9,many,CASSLLAGSPLHF,TGTGCCAGCAGCTTATTGGCGGGTTCACCCCTCCACTTT
16,-,TRBJ2-7,TRBV12-3/TRBV12-4,few,CASSLGGGTLTYEQYF,TGTGCCAGCAGTTTAGGAGGGGGGACCCTGACCTACGAGCAGTACTTC
21,TRBD1,TRBJ2-6,TRBV9,few,CASSVDPGQVNTRSGANVLTF,TGTGCCAGCAGCGTGGATCCGGGACAGGTAAATACCCGCTCTGGGGCCAACGTCCTGACTTTC
14,-,TRBJ2-3,TRBV25-1,many,CASSEPISTDTQYF,TGTGCCAGCAGTGAACCGATAAGCACAGATACGCAGTATTTT
14,-,TRBJ1-1,TRBV9,-,CASSVWSQNTEAFF,TGTGCCAGCAGCGTATGGAGCCAGAACACTGAAGCTTTCTTT
16,TRBD2,TRBJ2-1,TRBV6-2/TRBV6-3,-,CASSYSSTSGPNEQFF,TGTGCCAGCAGTTACTCGAGCACTAGCGGACCCAATGAGCAGTTCTTC
13,-,TRBJ2-1,TRBV29-1,many,CSVQGVPNNEQFF,TGCAGCGTTCAAGGTGTCCCTAACAATGAGCAGTTCTTC
14,TRBD2,TRBJ2-1,TRBV6-4,few,CASSDGTSGKEQFF,TGTGCCAGCAGTGACGGGACTAGCGGGAAGGAGCAGTTCTTC
12,TRBD1,TRBJ2-2,TRBV11-2,many,CAIQGAFGELFF,TGTGCCATCCAGGGGGCGTTCGGGGAGCTGTTTTTT